This T cell receptor beta chain comes out of a study of blood T cell repertoires in COVID-19. In the study overall: Material from acute and convalescent COVID-19 was sourced from the United States, Italy and Spain.

Sequenced by immunoSEQ multiplex PCR; TCRdb stores in-frame clones only, minus some. The sample records more than 200,000 clones, 85% to 90% being singletons. V shed 0 bases, J shed 7 bases, and the junction held 1 base outside the gene matches. The length of the CDR3 is 12 residues. Germline CDR1 SQVTM, CDR2 ANQGSEA. The source is a woman between 25 and 40 years old with acute COVID-19. Sample: PBMCs or T cells enriched from blood (not recorded which). This chain joins TRBV29-1 and TRBJ2-5; TRBD2 matches at 8 bases. In DNA form, the CDR3 reads TGCAGCGTTGAAGAGGCGGGGGGGACCCAGTACTTC. Its protein product is CSVEEAGGTQYF.